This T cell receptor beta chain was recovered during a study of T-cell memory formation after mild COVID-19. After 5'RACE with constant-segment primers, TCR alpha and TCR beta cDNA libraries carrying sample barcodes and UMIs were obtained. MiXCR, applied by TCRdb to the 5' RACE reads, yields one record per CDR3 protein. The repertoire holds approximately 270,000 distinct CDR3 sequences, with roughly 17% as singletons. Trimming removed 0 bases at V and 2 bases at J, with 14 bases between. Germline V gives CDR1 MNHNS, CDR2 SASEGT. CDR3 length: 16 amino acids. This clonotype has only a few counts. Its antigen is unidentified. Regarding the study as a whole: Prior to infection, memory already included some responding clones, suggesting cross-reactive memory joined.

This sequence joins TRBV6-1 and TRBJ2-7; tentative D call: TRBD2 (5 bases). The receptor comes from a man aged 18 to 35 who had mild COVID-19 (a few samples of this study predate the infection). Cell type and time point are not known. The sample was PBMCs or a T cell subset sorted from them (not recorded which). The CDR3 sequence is CASSEAVGGLTYEQYV. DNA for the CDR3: TGTGCCAGCAGTGAAGCGGTCGGAGGACTGACCTACGAGCAGTACGTC.